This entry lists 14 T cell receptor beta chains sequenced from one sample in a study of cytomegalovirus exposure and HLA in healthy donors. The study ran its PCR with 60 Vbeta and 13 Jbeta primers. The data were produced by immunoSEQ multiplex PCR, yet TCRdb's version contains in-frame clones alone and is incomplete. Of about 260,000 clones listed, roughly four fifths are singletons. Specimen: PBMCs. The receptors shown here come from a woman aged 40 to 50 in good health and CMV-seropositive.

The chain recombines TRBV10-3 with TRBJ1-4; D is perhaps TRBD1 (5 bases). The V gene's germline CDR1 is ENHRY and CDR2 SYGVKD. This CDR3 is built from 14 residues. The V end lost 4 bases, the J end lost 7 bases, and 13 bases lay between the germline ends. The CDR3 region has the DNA TGTGCCATCAGTGGGGACCTGGGGGGTGAAAAACTGTTTTTT. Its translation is CAISGDLGGEKLFF.

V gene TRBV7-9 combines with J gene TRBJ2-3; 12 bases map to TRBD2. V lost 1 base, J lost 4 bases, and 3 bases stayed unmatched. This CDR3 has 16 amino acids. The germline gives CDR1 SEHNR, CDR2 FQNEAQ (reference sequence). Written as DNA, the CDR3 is TGTGCCAGCAGCTTAGGTGGGACTAGCGGGCCAGATACGCAGTATTTT. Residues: CASSLGGTSGPDTQYF.

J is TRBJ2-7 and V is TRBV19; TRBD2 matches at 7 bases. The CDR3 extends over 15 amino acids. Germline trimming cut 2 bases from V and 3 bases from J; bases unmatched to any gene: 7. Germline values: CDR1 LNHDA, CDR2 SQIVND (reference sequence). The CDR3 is CASSILGGSNYEQYF. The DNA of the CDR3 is TGTGCCAGTAGTATACTGGGCGGGAGTAACTACGAGCAGTACTTC.

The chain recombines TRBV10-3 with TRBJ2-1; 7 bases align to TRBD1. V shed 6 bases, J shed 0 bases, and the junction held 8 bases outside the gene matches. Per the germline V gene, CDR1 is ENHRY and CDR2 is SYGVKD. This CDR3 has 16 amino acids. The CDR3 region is CAISATGISSYNEQFF. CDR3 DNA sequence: TGTGCCATCAGCGCGACAGGGATAAGCTCCTACAATGAGCAGTTCTTC.

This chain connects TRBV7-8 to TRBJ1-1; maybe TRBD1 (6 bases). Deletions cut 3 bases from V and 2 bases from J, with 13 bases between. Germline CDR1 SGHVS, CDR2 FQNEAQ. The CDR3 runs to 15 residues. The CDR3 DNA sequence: TGTGCCAGCAGCTTCTCTGAGGGGGTAAACACTGAAGCTTTCTTT. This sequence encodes CASSFSEGVNTEAFF.

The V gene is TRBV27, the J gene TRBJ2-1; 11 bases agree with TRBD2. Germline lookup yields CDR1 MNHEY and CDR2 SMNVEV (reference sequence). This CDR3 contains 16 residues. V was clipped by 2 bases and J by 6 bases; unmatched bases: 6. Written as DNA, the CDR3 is TGTGCCAGCAGTTTAGTAGCGGGAGGGCCCCTCAATGAGCAGTTCTTC. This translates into CASSLVAGGPLNEQFF.

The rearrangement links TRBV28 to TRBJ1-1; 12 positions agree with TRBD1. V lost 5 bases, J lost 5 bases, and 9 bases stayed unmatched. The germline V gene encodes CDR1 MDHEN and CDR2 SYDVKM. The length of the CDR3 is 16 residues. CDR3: CASSLTGQGAGTEAFF. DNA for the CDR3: TGTGCCAGCAGTCTTACGGGACAGGGGGCGGGTACTGAAGCTTTCTTT.

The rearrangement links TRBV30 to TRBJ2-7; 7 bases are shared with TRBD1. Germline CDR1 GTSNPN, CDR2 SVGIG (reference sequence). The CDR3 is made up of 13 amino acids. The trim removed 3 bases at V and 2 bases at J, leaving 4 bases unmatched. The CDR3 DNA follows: TGTGCCTGGAGCCAAGACAGGGCCTACGAGCAGTACTTC. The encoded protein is CAWSQDRAYEQYF.

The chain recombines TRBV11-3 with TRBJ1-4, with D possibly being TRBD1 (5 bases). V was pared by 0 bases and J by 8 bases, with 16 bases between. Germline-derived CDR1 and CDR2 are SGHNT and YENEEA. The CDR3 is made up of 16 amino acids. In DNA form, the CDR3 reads TGTGCCAGCAGCTTAGATTTCCGGGGGAGGAACGAAAAACTGTTTTTT. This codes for CASSLDFRGRNEKLFF. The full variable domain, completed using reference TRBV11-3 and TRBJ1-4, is EAGVVQSPRYKIIEKKQPVAFWCNPISGHNTLYWYLQNLGQGPELLIRYENEEAVDDSQLPKDRFSAERLKGVDSTLKIQPAELGDSAVYLCASSLDFRGRNEKLFFGSGTQLSVL.

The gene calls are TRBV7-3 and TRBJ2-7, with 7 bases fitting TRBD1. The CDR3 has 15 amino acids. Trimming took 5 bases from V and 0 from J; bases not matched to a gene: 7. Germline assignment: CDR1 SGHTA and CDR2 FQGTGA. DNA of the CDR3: TGTGCCAGCAGCCTGGCAGGGGGAAGCTCCTACGAGCAGTACTTC. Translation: CASSLAGGSSYEQYF.

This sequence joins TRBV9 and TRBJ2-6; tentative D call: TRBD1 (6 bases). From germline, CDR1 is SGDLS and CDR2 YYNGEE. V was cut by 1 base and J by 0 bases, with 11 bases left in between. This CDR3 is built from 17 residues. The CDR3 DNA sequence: TGTGCCAGCAGCGTACAGGGGAGCTCCTCTGGGGCCAACGTCCTGACTTTC. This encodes CASSVQGSSSGANVLTF.

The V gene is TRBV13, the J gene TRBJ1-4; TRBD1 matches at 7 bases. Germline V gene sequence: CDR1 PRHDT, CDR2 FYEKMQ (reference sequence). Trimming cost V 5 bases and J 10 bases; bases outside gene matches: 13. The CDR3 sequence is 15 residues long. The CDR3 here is CASSQEQGQIRKLFF. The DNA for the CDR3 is TGTGCCAGCAGCCAGGAACAGGGACAGATCCGAAAACTGTTTTTT.

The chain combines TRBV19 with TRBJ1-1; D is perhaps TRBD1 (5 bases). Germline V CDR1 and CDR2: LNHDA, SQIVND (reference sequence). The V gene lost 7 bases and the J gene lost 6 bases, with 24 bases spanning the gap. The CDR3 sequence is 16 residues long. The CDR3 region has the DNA TGTGCCAGTACCCGAGGGCCTACCGGGACTGCCTCTGAAGCTTTCTTT. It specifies CASTRGPTGTASEAFF.

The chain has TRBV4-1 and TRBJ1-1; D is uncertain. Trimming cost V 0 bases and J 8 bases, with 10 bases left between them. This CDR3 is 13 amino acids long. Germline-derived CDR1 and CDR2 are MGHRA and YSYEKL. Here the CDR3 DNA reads TGCGCCAGCAGCCAAGACGGAGGGCCAGAAGCTTTCTTT. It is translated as CASSQDGGPEAFF.